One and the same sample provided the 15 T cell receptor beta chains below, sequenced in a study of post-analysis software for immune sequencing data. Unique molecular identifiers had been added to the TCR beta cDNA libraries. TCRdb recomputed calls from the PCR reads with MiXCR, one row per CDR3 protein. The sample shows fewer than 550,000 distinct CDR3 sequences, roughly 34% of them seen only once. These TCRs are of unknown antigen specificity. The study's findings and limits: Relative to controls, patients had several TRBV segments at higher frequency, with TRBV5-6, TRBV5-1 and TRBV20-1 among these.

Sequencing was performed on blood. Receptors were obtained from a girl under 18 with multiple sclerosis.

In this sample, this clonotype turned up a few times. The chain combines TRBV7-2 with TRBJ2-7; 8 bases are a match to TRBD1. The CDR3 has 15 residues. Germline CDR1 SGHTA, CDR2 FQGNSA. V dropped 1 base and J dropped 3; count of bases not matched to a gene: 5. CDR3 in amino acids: CASSLDVTGVYEQYF. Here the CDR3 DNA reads TGTGCCAGCAGCTTAGATGTGACAGGGGTCTACGAGCAGTACTTC.

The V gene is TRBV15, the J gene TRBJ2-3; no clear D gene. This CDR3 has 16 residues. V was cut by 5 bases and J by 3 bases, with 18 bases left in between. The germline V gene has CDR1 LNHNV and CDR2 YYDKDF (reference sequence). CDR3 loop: CATSPRAVEDTDTQYF. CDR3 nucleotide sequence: TGTGCCACCAGCCCCCGGGCGGTGGAAGATACAGATACGCAGTATTTT. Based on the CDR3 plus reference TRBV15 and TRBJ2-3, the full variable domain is DAMVIQNPRYQVTQFGKPVTLSCSQTLNHNVMYWYQQKSSQAPKLLFHYYDKDFNNEADTPDNFQSRRPNTSFCFLDIRSPGLGDTAMYLCATSPRAVEDTDTQYFGPGTRLTVL.

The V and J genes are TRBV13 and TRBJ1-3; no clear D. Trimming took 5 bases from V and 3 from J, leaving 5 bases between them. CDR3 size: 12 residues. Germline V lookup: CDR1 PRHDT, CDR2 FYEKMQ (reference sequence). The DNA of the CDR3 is TGTGCCAGCAGCGCCGGTGGAAACACCATATATTTT. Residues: CASSAGGNTIYF.

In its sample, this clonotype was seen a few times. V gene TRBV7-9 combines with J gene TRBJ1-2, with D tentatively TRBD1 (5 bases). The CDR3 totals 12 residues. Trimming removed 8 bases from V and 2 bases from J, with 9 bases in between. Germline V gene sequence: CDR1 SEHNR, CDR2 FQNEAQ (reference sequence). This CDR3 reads CASQGSNYGYTF. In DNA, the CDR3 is TGTGCCAGCCAGGGATCGAACTATGGCTACACCTTC.

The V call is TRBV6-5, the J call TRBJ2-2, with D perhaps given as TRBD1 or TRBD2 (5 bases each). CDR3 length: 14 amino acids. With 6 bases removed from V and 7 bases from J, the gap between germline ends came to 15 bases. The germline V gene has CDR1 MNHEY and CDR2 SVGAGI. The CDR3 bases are TGTGCCAGCAGAAGGGACCTGGGGAGCGGGGAGCTGTTTTTT. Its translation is CASRRDLGSGELFF.

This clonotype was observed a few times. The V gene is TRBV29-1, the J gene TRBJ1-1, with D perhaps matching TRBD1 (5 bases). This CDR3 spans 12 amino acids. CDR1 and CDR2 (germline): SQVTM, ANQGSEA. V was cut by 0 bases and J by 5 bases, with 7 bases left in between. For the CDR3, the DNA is TGCAGCGTTGAAGATGAGGGGACTGAAGCTTTCTTT. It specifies CSVEDEGTEAFF.

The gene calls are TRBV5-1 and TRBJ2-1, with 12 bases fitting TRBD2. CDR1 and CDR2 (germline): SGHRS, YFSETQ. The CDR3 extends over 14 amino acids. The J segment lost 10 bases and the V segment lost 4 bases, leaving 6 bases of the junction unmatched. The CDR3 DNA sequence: TGCGCCAGCAGCCGACTAGCGGGGGCTTTAGAGCAGTTCTTC. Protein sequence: CASSRLAGALEQFF.

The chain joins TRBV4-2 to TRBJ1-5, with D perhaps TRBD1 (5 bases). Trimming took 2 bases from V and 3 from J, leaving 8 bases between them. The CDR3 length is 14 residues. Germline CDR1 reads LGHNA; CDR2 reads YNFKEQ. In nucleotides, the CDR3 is TGTGCCAGCAGCCAAAGGGGCCTCAATCAGCCCCAGCATTTT. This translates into CASSQRGLNQPQHF.

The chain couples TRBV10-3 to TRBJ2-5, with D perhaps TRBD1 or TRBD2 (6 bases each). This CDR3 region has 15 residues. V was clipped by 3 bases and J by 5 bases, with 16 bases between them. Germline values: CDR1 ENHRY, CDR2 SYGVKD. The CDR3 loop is CAISDRGVLTETQYF. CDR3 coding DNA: TGTGCCATCAGTGATAGGGGGGTACTAACGGAGACCCAGTACTTC.

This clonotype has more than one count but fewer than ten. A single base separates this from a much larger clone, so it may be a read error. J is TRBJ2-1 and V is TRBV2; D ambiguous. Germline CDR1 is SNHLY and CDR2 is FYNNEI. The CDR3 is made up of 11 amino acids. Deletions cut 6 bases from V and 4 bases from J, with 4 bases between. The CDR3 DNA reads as TGTGCCAGCAGGGGGTACAATGAGCAGTTCTTC. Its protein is CASRGYNEQFF.

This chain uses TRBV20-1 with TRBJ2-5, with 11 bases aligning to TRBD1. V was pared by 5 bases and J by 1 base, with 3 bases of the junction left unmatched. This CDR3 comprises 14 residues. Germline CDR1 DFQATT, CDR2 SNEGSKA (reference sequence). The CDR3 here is CSAPGTGGQETQYF. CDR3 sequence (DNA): TGCAGTGCTCCCGGGACAGGGGGCCAAGAGACCCAGTACTTC.

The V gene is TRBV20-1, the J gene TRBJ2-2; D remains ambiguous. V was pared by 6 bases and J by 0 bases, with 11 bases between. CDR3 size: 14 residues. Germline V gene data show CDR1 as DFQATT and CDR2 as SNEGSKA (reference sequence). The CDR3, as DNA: TGCAGTGCCCCCTGGGAATCGAACACCGGGGAGCTGTTTTTT. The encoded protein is CSAPWESNTGELFF.

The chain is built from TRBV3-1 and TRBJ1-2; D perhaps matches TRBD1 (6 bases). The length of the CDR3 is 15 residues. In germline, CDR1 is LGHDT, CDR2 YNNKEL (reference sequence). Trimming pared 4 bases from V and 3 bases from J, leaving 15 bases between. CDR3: CASSPYRDGDYGYTF. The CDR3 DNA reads TGTGCCAGCAGCCCCTACAGGGACGGAGACTATGGCTACACCTTC.

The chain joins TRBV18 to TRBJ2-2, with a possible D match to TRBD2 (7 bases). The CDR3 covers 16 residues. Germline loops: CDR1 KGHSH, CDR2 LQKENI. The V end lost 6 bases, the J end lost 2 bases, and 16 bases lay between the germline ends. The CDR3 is CASSPLAGANTGELFF. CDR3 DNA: TGTGCCAGCTCGCCCCTGGCGGGGGCAAACACCGGGGAGCTGTTTTTT.

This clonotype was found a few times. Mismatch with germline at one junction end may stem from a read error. CDR3 in amino acids: CTTGRDPGETQYF. The CDR3 DNA follows: TGTACCACCGGAAGGGACCCCGGAGAGACCCAGTACTTC. The rearrangement links TRBV15 to TRBJ2-5, with D perhaps TRBD1 or TRBD2 (5 bases each). The CDR3 runs to 13 residues. Per the germline V gene, CDR1 is LNHNV and CDR2 is YYDKDF (reference sequence).